This T cell receptor beta chain stems from a study of T cell changes during pregnancy in multiple sclerosis. Some clones are missing from TCRdb's copy, which holds only in-frame ones; the method was immunoSEQ multiplex PCR. Among around 37,000 clones, roughly nine tenths were seen once, and the ten largest hold under 6.5%. This CDR3 has 16 amino acids. The J segment lost 5 bases and the V segment lost 3 bases, leaving 8 bases of the junction unmatched. Germline V CDR1 and CDR2: LGHNT, FRNRAP. The chain carries TRBV12-5 and TRBJ2-4, with TRBD2 matching over 9 bases. The sequence derives from a female donor with multiple sclerosis, enrolled in a pregnancy study. Sequenced material: CD8+ T cells from peripheral blood mononuclear cells, taken in the second trimester of pregnancy. For the CDR3, the DNA is TGTGCTAGTGGTTTCCTTCTACGGACTAGCGAAAACATTCAGTACTTC. It codes for CASGFLLRTSENIQYF.